The next 8 T cell receptor beta chains were all read from a single sample in a study of blood T cell repertoires in COVID-19 (dated by TCRdb to 2019 to 2021). To prepare the library, the immunoSEQ multiplex PCR assay was applied. Drawn from immuneACCESS, this table holds only the in-frame rearrangements with V and J called that TCRdb kept. Clones are partly lost; checked studies trace under half to an unresolved V gene and leave the rest unexplained. The sample has about 77,000 clones on record, about nine tenths of them singletons. Clones ranked in the top ten supply 6% to 7.5% of the sample. Sequenced material: peripheral blood. The receptors were sampled from a woman aged 80 or older with acute or convalescent COVID-19.

This sequence joins TRBV19 and TRBJ2-1; 13 bases align to TRBD2. Germline loops: CDR1 LNHDA, CDR2 SQIVND (reference sequence). V was clipped by 7 bases and J by 0 bases; unmatched bases: 6. The CDR3 length is 17 residues. The CDR3 sequence is CASTGTSGAYSYNEQFF. The CDR3 DNA reads TGTGCCAGTACCGGGACTAGCGGGGCCTACTCCTACAATGAGCAGTTCTTC.

V is TRBV6-4 and J is TRBJ2-1; D may be TRBD2 (5 bases). There are 13 residues in the CDR3. V lost 4 bases and J lost 9, with 13 bases in between. CDR1 and CDR2 from the germline V gene are MRHNA and SNTAGT. The CDR3: CASSVEGSGEQFF. The CDR3 bases are TGTGCCAGCAGTGTAGAGGGCTCGGGTGAGCAGTTCTTC.

This sequence joins TRBV3-1 (or the pseudogene TRBV3-2) and TRBJ1-3; no clear D gene. Germline V gene lookup returns CDR1 LGHDT and CDR2 YNNKEL (reference sequence). The CDR3 sequence is 17 residues long. V gave up 2 bases and J gave up 0 bases, with 14 bases separating them. CDR3 DNA sequence: TGTGCCAGCAGCCAATCCTTGATAGGAGCCTCTGGAAACACCATATATTTT. Its translation is CASSQSLIGASGNTIYF.

The chain uses TRBV5-1 and TRBJ2-7; 7 nucleotides align to TRBD2. J lost 5 bases, V lost 0 bases, and 8 bases had no gene match. The germline gives CDR1 SGHRS, CDR2 YFSETQ. CDR3 length equals 15 residues. CDR3 loop: CASSLAGGMVDEQYF. The CDR3 DNA reads as TGCGCCAGCAGCTTGGCCGGGGGGATGGTTGACGAGCAGTACTTC.

The count of this clone is one. The rearrangement joins TRBV9 to TRBJ2-7; 8 bases fit TRBD1. The J segment lost 2 bases and the V segment lost 4 bases, leaving 8 bases of the junction unmatched. This CDR3 region has 15 residues. Germline-derived CDR1 and CDR2 are SGDLS and YYNGEE. The DNA for the CDR3 is TGTGCCAGCAGCCCTGGACAGGGCATGACCTACGAGCAGTACTTC. Its protein product is CASSPGQGMTYEQYF. The entire variable domain, with the rest obtained from reference TRBV9 and TRBJ2-7, is as follows: DSGVTQTPKHLITATGQRVTLRCSPRSGDLSVYWYQQSLDQGLQFLIQYYNGEERAKGNILERFSAQQFPDLHSELNLSSLELGDSALYFCASSPGQGMTYEQYFGPGTRLTVT.

V usage is TRBV18 and J usage is TRBJ1-1, with unresolved D. V lost 7 bases and J 1 base, leaving 10 bases between the germline ends. This CDR3 is 13 amino acids long. Looked up from germline, CDR1 is KGHSH and CDR2 is LQKENI. The CDR3 spells CASFGERNTEAFF. The CDR3 DNA sequence: TGTGCCAGCTTCGGAGAGAGGAACACTGAAGCTTTCTTT. Together with reference TRBV18 and TRBJ1-1, the CDR3 gives the full variable domain: NAGVMQNPRHLVRRRGQEARLRCSPMKGHSHVYWYRQLPEEGLKFMVYLQKENIIDESGMPKERFSAEFPKEGPSILRIQQVVRGDSAAYFCASFGERNTEAFFGQGTRLTVV.

The rearrangement links TRBV6-6 to TRBJ1-2; TRBD1 might be the D (6 bases). Trimming cost V 2 bases and J 2 bases, with 9 bases left between them. This CDR3 comprises 14 residues. Germline values: CDR1 MNHNY, CDR2 SVGAGI (reference sequence). The CDR3 region is CASSYRTENYGYTF. CDR3 in DNA: TGTGCCAGCAGTTACCGGACAGAGAACTATGGCTACACCTTC.

The chain employs TRBV19 and TRBJ1-4; 8 positions match TRBD1. After removal of 5 bases from V and 3 bases from J, the junction contained 8 bases not matched to a gene. Per the germline V gene, CDR1 is LNHDA and CDR2 is SQIVND (reference sequence). CDR3 size: 16 residues. The CDR3 DNA reads as TGTGCCAGTAGTGTGCAGGGGGCGGTTGCTAATGAAAAACTGTTTTTT. This encodes CASSVQGAVANEKLFF. The full variable domain, in which reference TRBV19 and TRBJ1-4 provide the parts outside the CDR3, is DGGITQSPKYLFRKEGQNVTLSCEQNLNHDAMYWYRQDPGQGLRLIYYSQIVNDFQKGDIAEGYSVSREKKESFPLTVTSAQKNPTAFYLCASSVQGAVANEKLFFGSGTQLSVL.